This T cell receptor beta chain was observed in a study of type 1 and type 2 diabetes patients. Study information: Samples came from type 1 diabetic, type 2 diabetic or nondiabetic people, recruited in China. CD4+ or CD8+ T cells were positively selected from PBMCs with microbeads.

PCR was run on genomic DNA. A primer set of 30 forward and 13 reverse primers amplified the CDR3. TCRdb itself ran the multiplex PCR reads through MiXCR, one entry per CDR3 protein. The sample lists 270,000 or so distinct CDR3 sequences, roughly 50% seen once, with about 13% in the top ten. General study findings and limits: Both CD4+ and CD8+ type 2 diabetes repertoires showed significantly higher diversity than type 1. Highly-expanded CD4+ clones were few in type 2 diabetes, median one, approximately 3.9% of reads.

This clonotype was counted only a few times. Its antigen is unknown. After removal of 2 bases from V and 1 base from J, the junction contained 9 bases not matched to a gene. Germline loops: CDR1 GTSNPN, CDR2 SVGIG (reference sequence). The length of the CDR3 is 16 residues. This chain joins TRBV30 and TRBJ1-1; TRBD1 matches 8 bases. This TCR was recovered from a man aged 18 to 29 with type 2 diabetes. Sequencing used peripheral blood mononuclear cells (PBMCs). DNA for the CDR3: TGTGCCTGGAGTTTCGCGAAGGGGACAGGGAACACTGAAGCTTTCTTT. It encodes CAWSFAKGTGNTEAFF.